The present entry profiles one TCR beta chain with its context. The CDR3 is 15 residues long. Germline V gene data show CDR1 as SGHRS and CDR2 as YFSETQ. V dropped 3 bases and J dropped 8; count of bases not matched to a gene: 6. This sample was included in a study of T cell clones after liver transplantation. The table came from immunoSEQ multiplex PCR; TCRdb's copy has only in-frame clones and leaves some out. The table records under 20,000 clones, approximately 89% of them present only once. Sample: CD8+ T cells from blood, taken before liver transplant. The sequence was collected from a human donor who received a liver transplant. The chain has TRBV5-1 and TRBJ2-1, with 12 bases lining up with TRBD2. CDR3 DNA: TGCGCCAGCAGCTCTCGGACTAGCGGGGCCGATGAGCAGTTCTTC. This codes for CASSSRTSGADEQFF.